The following is a T cell receptor (beta chain) sequence with its context. The V gene lost 0 bases and the J gene lost 13 bases, with 15 bases spanning the gap. The CDR3 contains 13 residues. Looked up from germline, CDR1 is WSHSY and CDR2 is SAAADI. This entry comes from a study of cytotoxic CD8 clonotypes in ibrutinib-treated CLL. Study at large: Mean yields were almost 260,000 productive templates and roughly 94,000 productive rearrangements per sample.

Here immunoSEQ multiplex PCR was the method, and the copy in TCRdb shows in-frame clones only, minus some. This table has around 330,000 clones, 67% appearing once. The sequences come from PBMCs, collected after 36 months of ibrutinib treatment. The chain combines TRBV10-2 with TRBJ1-1; weak D call: TRBD1 (5 bases). The sequence was obtained from a human donor with chronic lymphocytic leukemia. In nucleotides, the CDR3 is TGCGCCAGCAGTGAGTCGGCCCTAGGGGAGGGTTTCTTT. Its translation: CASSESALGEGFF.